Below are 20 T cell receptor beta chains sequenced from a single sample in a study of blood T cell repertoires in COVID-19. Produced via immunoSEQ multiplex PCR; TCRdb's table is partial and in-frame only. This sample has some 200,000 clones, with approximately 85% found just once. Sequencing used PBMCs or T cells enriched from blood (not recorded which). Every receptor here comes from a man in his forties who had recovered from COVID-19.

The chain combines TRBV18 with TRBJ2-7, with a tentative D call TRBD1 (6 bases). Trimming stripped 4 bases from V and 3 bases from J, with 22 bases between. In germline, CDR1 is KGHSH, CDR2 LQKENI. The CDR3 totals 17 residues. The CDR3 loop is CASSQRPNQQGVYEQYF. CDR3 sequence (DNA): TGTGCCAGCTCACAACGCCCAAATCAACAGGGTGTCTACGAGCAGTACTTC.

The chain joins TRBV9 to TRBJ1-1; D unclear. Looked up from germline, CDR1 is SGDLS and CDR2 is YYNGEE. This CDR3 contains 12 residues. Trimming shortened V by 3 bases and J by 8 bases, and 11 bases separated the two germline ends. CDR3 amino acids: CASSGMGREAFF. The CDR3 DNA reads TGTGCCAGCAGCGGGATGGGCAGGGAAGCTTTCTTT.

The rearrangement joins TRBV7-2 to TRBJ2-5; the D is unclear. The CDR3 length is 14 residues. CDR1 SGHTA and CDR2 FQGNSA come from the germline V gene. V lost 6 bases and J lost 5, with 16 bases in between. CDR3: CASSLLGPGETQYF. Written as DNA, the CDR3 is TGTGCCAGCAGTCTCCTCGGTCCCGGGGAGACCCAGTACTTC.

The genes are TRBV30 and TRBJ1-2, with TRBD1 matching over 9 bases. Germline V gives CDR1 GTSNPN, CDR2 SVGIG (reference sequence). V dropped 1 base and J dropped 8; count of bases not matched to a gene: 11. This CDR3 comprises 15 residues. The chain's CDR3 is CAWSEHDRGGEGYTF. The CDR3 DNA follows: TGTGCCTGGAGTGAACACGACAGGGGGGGAGAGGGCTACACCTTC.

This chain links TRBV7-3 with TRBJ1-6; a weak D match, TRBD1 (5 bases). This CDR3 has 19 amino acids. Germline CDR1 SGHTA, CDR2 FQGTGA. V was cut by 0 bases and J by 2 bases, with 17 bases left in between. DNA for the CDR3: TGTGCCAGCAGCTTAACGGGACTTACTGAGGGCCCCTATAATTCACCCCTCCACTTT. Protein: CASSLTGLTEGPYNSPLHF.

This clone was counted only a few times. The CDR3 nucleotides are TGTGCCATCAGTCCTGCGGATCAATATAATTCACCCCTCCACTTT. It translates to CAISPADQYNSPLHF. This chain uses TRBV10-3 with TRBJ1-6, with unresolved D. V was shortened by 5 bases and J by 4 bases, with 12 bases between the two germline ends. Per the germline V gene, CDR1 is ENHRY and CDR2 is SYGVKD. The CDR3 extends over 15 amino acids.

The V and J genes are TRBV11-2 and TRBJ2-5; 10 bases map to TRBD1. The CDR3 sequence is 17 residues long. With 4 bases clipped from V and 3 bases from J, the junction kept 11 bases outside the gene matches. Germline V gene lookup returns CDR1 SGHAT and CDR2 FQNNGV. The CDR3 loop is CASSSPPDRGREETQYF. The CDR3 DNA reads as TGTGCCAGCAGCTCACCCCCTGACAGGGGGCGCGAAGAGACCCAGTACTTC.

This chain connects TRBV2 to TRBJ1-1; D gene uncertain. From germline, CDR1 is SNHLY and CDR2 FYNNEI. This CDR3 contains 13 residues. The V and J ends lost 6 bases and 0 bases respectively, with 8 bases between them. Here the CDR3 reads CASSSNMNTEAFF. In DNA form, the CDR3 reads TGTGCCAGCAGCTCCAACATGAACACTGAAGCTTTCTTT.

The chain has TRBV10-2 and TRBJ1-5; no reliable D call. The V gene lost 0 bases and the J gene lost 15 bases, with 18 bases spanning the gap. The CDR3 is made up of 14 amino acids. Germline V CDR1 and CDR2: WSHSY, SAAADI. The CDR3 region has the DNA TGCGCCAGCAGTGAGTCTTCGGGAAGGTTCGCGTCGCATTTT. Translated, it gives CASSESSGRFASHF.

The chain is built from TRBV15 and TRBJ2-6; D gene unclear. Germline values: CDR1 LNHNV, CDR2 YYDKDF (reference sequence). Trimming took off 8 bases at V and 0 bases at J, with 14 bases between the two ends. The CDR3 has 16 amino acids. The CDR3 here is CATSEVRHSGANVLTF. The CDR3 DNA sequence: TGTGCCACCTCAGAGGTACGGCACTCTGGGGCCAACGTCCTGACTTTC. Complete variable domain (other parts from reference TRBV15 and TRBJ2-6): DAMVIQNPRYQVTQFGKPVTLSCSQTLNHNVMYWYQQKSSQAPKLLFHYYDKDFNNEADTPDNFQSRRPNTSFCFLDIRSPGLGDTAMYLCATSEVRHSGANVLTFGAGSRLTVL.

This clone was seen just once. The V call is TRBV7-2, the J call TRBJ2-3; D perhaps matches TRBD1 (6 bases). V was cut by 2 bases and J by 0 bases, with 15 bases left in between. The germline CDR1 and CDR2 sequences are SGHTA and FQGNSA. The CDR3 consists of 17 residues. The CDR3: CASSLTPTGHSTDTQYF. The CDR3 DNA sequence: TGTGCCAGCAGCTTAACGCCCACGGGACACAGCACAGATACGCAGTATTTT. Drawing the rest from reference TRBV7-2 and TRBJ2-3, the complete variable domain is GAGVSQSPSNKVTEKGKDVELRCDPISGHTALYWYRQSLGQGLEFLIYFQGNSAPDKSGLPSDRFSAERTGGSVSTLTIQRTQQEDSAVYLCASSLTPTGHSTDTQYFGPGTRLTVL.

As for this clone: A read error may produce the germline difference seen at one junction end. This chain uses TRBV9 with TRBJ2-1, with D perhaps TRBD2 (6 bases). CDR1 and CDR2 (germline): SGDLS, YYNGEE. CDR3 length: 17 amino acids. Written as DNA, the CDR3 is TGTGCCAGCAGCGACCCCAAAAGCGGGTGGTCCTCCAATGAGCAGTTCTTC. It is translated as CASSDPKSGWSSNEQFF.

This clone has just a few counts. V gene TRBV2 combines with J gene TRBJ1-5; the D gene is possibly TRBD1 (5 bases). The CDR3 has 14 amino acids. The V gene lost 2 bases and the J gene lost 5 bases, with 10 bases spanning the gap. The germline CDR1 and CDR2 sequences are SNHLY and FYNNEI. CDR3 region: CASSETRGDQPQHF. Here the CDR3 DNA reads TGTGCCAGCAGTGAAACCCGGGGGGATCAGCCCCAGCATTTT.

The CDR3 loop reads CASSLNRGSGDGGYTF. Here the CDR3 DNA reads TGTGCCAGCAGCTTAAATAGGGGGTCAGGGGATGGTGGCTACACCTTC. The V gene is TRBV11-3, the J gene TRBJ1-2, with TRBD1 as a possible D gene (6 bases). Germline-derived CDR1 and CDR2 are SGHNT and YENEEA. Trimming removed 2 bases from V and 7 bases from J, with 20 bases in between. The CDR3 spans 16 residues.

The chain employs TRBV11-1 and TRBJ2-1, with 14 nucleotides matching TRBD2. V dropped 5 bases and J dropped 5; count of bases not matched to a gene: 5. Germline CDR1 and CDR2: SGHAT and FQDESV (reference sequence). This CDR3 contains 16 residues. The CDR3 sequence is CASSLGLAGANNEQFF. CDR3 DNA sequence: TGTGCCAGCAGCCTGGGACTAGCGGGAGCAAACAATGAGCAGTTCTTC.

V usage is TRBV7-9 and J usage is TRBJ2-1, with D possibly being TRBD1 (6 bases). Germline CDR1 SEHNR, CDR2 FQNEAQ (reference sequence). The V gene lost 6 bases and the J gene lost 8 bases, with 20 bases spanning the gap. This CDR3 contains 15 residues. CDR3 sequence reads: CASRLGTLPDDEQFF. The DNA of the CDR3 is TGTGCCAGCAGACTCGGGACACTTCCCGACGATGAGCAGTTCTTC.

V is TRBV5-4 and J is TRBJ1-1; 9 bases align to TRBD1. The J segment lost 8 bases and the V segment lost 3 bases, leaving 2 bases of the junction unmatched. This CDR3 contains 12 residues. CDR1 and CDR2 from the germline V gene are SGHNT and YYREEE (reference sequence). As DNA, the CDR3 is TGTGCCAGCAGCTCCGGGACAGGGGAAGCTTTCTTT. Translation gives CASSSGTGEAFF.

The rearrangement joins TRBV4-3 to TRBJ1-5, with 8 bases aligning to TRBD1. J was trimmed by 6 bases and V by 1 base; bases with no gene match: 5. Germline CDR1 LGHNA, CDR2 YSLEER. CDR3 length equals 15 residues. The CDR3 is CASSQGQGLGQPQHF. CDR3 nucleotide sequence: TGCGCCAGCAGCCAAGGACAGGGGTTAGGTCAGCCCCAGCATTTT.

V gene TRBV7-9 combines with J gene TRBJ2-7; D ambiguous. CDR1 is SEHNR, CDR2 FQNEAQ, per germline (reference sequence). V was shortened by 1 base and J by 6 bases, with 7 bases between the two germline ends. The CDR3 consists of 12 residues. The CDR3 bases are TGTGCCAGCAGCTTAGGGTCGGGCGAGCAGTACGTC. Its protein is CASSLGSGEQYV.

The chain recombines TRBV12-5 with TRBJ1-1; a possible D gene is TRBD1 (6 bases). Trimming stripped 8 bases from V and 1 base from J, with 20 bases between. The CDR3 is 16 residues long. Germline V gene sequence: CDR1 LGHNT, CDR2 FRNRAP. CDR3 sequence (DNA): TGTGCTAGTCGCGGGGGGCGGAGGGGAACGAACACTGAAGCTTTCTTT. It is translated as CASRGGRRGTNTEAFF.